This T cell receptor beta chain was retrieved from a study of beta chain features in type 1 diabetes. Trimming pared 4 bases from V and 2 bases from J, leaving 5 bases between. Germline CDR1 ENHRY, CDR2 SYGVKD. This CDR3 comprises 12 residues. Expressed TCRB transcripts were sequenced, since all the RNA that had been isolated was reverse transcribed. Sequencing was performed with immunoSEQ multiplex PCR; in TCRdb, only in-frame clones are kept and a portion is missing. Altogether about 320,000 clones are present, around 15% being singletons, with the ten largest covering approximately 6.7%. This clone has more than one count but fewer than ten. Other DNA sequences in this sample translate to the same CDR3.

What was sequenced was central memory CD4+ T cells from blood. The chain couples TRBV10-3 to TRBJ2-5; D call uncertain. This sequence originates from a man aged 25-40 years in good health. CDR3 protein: CAISVGQETQYF. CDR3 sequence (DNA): TGTGCCATCAGTGTGGGGCAAGAGACCCAGTACTTC.